This T cell receptor (beta chain) appears in the sequencing data of a study of T cell responses to AZD1222 COVID-19 vaccine. Study-wide findings and caveats: After two AZD1222 doses, spike-specific TCR breadth and depth rose versus day 0. Clonal diversity may have been underestimated, and the donors were mostly white British, with more females than males. Unmutated variant regions are reportedly targeted by nearly half of spike-specific TCRs. Repertoire collection took place solely once the T cell response had peaked.

The assay was immunoSEQ multiplex PCR, and TCRdb's table has in-frame clones only and misses some. Among approximately 160,000 clones listed, approximately 90% were seen once. About this clone itself: Its antigen is still unknown.

The CDR3 loop spans 15 amino acids. Germline-derived CDR1 and CDR2 are MNHNS and SASEGT. The V end lost 2 bases, the J end lost 1 base, and 11 bases lay between the germline ends. V gene TRBV6-1 combines with J gene TRBJ2-5; D remains unclear. The TCR comes from an adult who received the AZD1222 COVID-19 vaccine. The specimen comprised peripheral blood, sampled 28 days after the second AZD1222 dose. The CDR3 DNA reads as TGTGCCAGCAGTGAATTGACAACGGGCCAAGAGACCCAGTACTTC. Encoded protein: CASSELTTGQETQYF.